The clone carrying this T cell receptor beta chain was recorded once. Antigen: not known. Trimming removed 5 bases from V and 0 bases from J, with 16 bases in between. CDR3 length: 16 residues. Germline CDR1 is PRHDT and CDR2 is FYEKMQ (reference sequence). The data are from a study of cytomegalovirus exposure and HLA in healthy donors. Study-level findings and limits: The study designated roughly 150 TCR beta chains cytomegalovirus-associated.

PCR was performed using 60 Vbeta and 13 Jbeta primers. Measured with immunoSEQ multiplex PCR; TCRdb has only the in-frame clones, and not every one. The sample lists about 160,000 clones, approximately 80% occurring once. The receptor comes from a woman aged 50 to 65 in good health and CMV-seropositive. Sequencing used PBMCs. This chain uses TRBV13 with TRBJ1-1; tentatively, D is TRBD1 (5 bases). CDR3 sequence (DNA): TGTGCCAGCAGCCCCCGGGGGGGACGGTTGAACACTGAAGCTTTCTTT. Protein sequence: CASSPRGGRLNTEAFF.